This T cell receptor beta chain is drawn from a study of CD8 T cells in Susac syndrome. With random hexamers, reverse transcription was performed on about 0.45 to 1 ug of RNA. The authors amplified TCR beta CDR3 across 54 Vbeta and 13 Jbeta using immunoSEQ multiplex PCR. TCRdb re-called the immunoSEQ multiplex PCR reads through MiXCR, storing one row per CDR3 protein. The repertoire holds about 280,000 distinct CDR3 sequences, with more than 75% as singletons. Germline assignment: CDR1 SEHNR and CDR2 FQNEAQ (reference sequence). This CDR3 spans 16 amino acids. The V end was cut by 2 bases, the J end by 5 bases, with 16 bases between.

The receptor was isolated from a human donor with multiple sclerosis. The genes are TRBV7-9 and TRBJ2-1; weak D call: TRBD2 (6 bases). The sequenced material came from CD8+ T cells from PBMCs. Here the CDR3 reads CASSLLGLALNNEQFF. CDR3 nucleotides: TGTGCCAGCAGCTTATTGGGCCTAGCGCTTAACAATGAGCAGTTCTTC.